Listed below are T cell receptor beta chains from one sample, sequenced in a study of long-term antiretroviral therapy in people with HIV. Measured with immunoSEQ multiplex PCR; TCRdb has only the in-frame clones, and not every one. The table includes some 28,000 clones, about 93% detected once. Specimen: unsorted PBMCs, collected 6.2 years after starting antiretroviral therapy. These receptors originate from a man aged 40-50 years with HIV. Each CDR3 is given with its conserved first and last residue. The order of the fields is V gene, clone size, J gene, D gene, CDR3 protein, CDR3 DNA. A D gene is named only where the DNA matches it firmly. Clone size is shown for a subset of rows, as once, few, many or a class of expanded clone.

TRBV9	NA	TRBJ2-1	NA	CASSGQGNEQFF	TGTGCCAGCAGCGGGCAGGGGAATGAGCAGTTCTTC
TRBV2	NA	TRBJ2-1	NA	CASSEAGDEQFF	TGTGCCAGCAGTGAAGCAGGGGATGAGCAGTTCTTC
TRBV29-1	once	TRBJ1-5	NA	CSVGNGGGQPQHF	TGCAGCGTTGGAAATGGGGGGGGTCAGCCCCAGCATTTT
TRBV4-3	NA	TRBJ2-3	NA	CASSQDRGYSTDTQYF	TGCGCCAGCAGCCAAGATCGGGGATATAGCACAGATACGCAGTATTTT
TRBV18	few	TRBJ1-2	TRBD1	CASSPGTGGDVNYGYTF	TGTGCCAGCTCACCCGGGACAGGGGGCGATGTAAACTATGGCTACACCTTC
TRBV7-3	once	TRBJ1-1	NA	CASSQSPNTEAFF	TGTGCCAGCAGCCAGTCCCCGAACACTGAAGCTTTCTTT
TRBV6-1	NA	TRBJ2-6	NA	CASRYGGGANVLTF	TGTGCCAGCAGATACGGTGGGGGGGCCAACGTCCTGACTTTC
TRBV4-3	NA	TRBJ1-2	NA	CASSQDGRALAGGYTF	TGCGCCAGCAGCCAAGATGGGAGGGCTTTAGCAGGTGGCTACACCTTC
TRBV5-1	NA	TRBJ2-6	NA	CASSSQVSGANVLTF	TGCGCCAGCAGCTCACAGGTATCTGGGGCCAACGTCCTGACTTTC
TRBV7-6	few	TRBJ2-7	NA	CASSLAGAEGSYEQYF	TGTGCCAGCAGCTTAGCCGGGGCCGAGGGTTCCTACGAGCAGTACTTC
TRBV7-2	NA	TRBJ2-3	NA	CASSFSSDTQYF	TGTGCCAGCAGCTTCTCTTCAGATACGCAGTATTTT
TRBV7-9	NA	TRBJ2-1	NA	CASSFNEQFF	TGTGCCAGCAGCTTCAATGAGCAGTTCTTC
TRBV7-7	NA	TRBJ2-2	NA	CASSPDRNTGELFF	TGTGCCAGCAGCCCTGACAGGAACACCGGGGAGCTGTTTTTT
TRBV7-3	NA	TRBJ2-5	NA	CASSLGGQETQYF	TGTGCCAGCAGCCTAGGCGGCCAAGAGACCCAGTACTTC
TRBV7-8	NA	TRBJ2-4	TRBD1	CASSPNARGLAKNIQYF	TGTGCCAGCAGCCCCAACGCGAGGGGGCTAGCCAAAAACATTCAGTACTTC
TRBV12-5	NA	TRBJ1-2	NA	CASGLLRGHGYTF	TGTGCTAGTGGTTTGCTCCGGGGGCATGGCTACACCTTC
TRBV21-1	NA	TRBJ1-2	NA	CASSKWGGGPPRDGYTF	TGTGCCAGCAGCAAATGGGGAGGAGGGCCCCCGCGGGATGGCTACACCTTC
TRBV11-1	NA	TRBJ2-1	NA	CASREGLVVEQFF	TGTGCCAGCAGAGAGGGCCTCGTCGTTGAGCAGTTCTTC
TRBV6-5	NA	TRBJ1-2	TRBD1	CASRAGQGGYGYTF	TGTGCCAGCAGGGCTGGACAGGGAGGCTATGGCTACACCTTC
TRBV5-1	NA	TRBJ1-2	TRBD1	CASSAQDRGYGYTF	TGCGCCAGCAGCGCGCAGGACAGGGGCTATGGCTACACCTTC
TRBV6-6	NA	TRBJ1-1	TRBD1	CASSYSTGTGTEAFF	TGTGCCAGCAGTTACTCAACTGGGACAGGGACTGAAGCTTTCTTT
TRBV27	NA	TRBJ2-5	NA	CASSLSAGFETQYF	TGTGCCAGCAGTTTATCGGCCGGGTTTGAGACCCAGTACTTC
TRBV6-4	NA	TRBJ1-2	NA	CASSEVLVLRAVDNYGYTF	TGTGCCAGCAGTGAAGTTTTGGTACTCCGGGCAGTAGACAACTATGGCTACACCTTC
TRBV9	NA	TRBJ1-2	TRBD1	CASSVVVTGGFDGYTF	TGTGCCAGCAGCGTAGTTGTGACAGGGGGATTCGATGGCTACACCTTC
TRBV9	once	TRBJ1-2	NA	CASSVATEPNYGYTF	TGTGCCAGCAGCGTAGCGACAGAACCTAACTATGGCTACACCTTC
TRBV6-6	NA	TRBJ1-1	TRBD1	CASSNTKGASTEAFF	TGTGCCAGCAGCAATACCAAGGGGGCTAGCACTGAAGCTTTCTTT
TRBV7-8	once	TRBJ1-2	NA	CASSHLNGPRLSGYTF	TGTGCCAGCAGCCACCTGAATGGGCCACGATTGAGTGGCTACACCTTC
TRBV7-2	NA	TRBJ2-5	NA	CASSPVGETQYF	TGTGCCAGCAGCCCCGTCGGGGAGACCCAGTACTTC
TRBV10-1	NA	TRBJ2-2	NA	CASRAGRGTGELFF	TGCGCCAGCCGTGCGGGAAGAGGCACCGGGGAGCTGTTTTTT
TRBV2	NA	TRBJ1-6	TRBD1	CASSVQGAEYNSPLHF	TGTGCCAGCAGCGTACAGGGGGCAGAGTATAATTCACCCCTCCACTTT
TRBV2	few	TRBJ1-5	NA	CASHELGSNQPQHF	TGTGCCAGCCATGAGCTCGGCAGCAATCAGCCCCAGCATTTT
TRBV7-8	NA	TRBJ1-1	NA	CASSSGQPEAFF	TGTGCCAGCAGCTCGGGACAACCAGAAGCTTTCTTT
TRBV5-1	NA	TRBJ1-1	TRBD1	CASSPLDRAAEAFF	TGCGCCAGCAGCCCCCTGGACAGGGCGGCTGAAGCTTTCTTT
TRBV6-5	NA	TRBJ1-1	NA	CATQRGEPTEAFF	TGTGCCACGCAAAGGGGGGAGCCCACTGAAGCTTTCTTT
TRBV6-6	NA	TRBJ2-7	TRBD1	CASSSTGGGRSYEQYF	TGTGCCAGCAGTTCGACAGGGGGCGGAAGGTCCTACGAGCAGTACTTC
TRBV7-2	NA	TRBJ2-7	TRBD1	CASSLNPGQRYEQYF	TGTGCCAGCAGCCTTAACCCGGGACAGAGATACGAGCAGTACTTC
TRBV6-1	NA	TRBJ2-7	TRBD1	CASSEDRARGHEQYF	TGTGCCAGCAGTGAGGACAGGGCGAGGGGCCACGAGCAGTACTTC
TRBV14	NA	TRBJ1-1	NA	CASSPDPAGRYTEAFF	TGTGCCAGCAGCCCCGACCCGGCGGGGAGGTACACTGAAGCTTTCTTT
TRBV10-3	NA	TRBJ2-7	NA	CAISGGQGIPVEQYF	TGTGCCATCAGCGGCGGCCAGGGAATCCCGGTCGAGCAGTACTTC
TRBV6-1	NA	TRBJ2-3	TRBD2	CASSEGLAGGADTQYF	TGTGCCAGCAGTGAAGGCCTAGCGGGCGGTGCAGATACGCAGTATTTT
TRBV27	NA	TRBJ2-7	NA	CASSPRGADIVSYEQYF	TGTGCCAGCAGCCCCAGGGGGGCGGACATTGTTTCCTACGAGCAGTACTTC
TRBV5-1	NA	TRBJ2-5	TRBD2	CASSLRVAGGPDQETQYF	TGCGCCAGCAGCTTGAGGGTAGCGGGGGGGCCGGATCAAGAGACCCAGTACTTC
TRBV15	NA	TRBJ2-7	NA	CATSPDLSSYEQYF	TGTGCCACCAGTCCAGATCTTAGCTCCTACGAGCAGTACTTC
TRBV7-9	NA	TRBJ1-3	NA	CASSRTDTIYF	TGTGCCAGCAGCCGGACAGACACCATATATTTT
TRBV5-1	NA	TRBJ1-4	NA	CASSLEPGQGEKLFF	TGCGCCAGCAGCTTGGAGCCCGGCCAGGGTGAAAAACTGTTTTTT
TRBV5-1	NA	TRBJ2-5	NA	CASSLESFQETQYF	TGCGCCAGCAGCTTGGAGTCATTCCAAGAGACCCAGTACTTC
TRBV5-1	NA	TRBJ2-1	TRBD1	CASSSGTGYNEQFF	TGCGCCAGCAGCTCCGGGACAGGCTACAATGAGCAGTTCTTC
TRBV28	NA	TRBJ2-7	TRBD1	CASRTTGGYEQYF	TGTGCCAGCAGGACGACAGGGGGCTACGAGCAGTACTTC
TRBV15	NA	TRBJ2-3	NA	CATSRVGLPVTDTQYF	TGTGCCACCAGCAGAGTCGGACTCCCCGTCACAGATACGCAGTATTTT
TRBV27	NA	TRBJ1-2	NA	CASSPRFSANYGYTF	TGTGCCAGCAGTCCCAGGTTCAGCGCTAACTATGGCTACACCTTC
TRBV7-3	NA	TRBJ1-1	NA	CASSSQGYTEAFF	TGTGCCAGCAGCTCACAGGGTTACACTGAAGCTTTCTTT
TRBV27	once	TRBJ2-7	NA	CASSPDRNPSLGEQYF	TGTGCCAGCAGTCCCGACAGGAACCCATCCCTCGGGGAGCAGTACTTC
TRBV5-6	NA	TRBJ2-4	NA	CASSLGGLGNIQYF	TGTGCCAGCAGCTTGGGGGGGCTTGGTAACATTCAGTACTTC
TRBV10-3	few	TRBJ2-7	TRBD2	CAISDGTGTSGTWAYEQYF	TGTGCCATCAGCGATGGGACCGGGACTAGCGGGACTTGGGCCTACGAGCAGTACTTC
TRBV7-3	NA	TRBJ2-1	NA	CASSLEPADNEQFF	TGTGCCAGCAGCTTAGAGCCCGCAGACAATGAGCAGTTCTTC
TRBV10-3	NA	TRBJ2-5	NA	CAITRGQEETQYF	TGTGCCATCACGCGGGGCCAGGAGGAGACCCAGTACTTC
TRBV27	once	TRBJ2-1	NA	CASSGELDNEQFF	TGTGCCAGCAGCGGGGAGCTGGACAATGAGCAGTTCTTC
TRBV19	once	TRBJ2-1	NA	CASTKIGVSGGIVYNEQFF	TGTGCCAGTACCAAGATCGGGGTCTCTGGCGGGATCGTATACAATGAGCAGTTCTTC
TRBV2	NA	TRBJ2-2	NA	CASRTPSNWAGELFF	TGTGCCAGCAGAACGCCTAGCAATTGGGCCGGGGAGCTGTTTTTT
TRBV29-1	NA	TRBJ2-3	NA	CSVYGSLADTQYF	TGCAGCGTCTACGGGAGCTTGGCAGATACGCAGTATTTT